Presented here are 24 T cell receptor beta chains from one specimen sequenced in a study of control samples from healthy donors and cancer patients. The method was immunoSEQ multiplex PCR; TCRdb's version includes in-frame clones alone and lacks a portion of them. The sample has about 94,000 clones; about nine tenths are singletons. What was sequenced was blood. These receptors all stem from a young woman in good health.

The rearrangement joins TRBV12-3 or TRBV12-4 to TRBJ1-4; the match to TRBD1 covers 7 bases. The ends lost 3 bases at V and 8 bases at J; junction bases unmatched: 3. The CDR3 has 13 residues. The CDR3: CASSLQGGEKLFF. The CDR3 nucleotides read TGTGCCAGCAGTTTGCAGGGGGGGGAAAAACTGTTTTTT.

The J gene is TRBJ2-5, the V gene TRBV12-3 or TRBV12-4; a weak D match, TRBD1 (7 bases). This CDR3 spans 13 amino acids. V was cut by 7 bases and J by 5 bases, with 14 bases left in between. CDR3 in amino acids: CASTRDSGETQYF. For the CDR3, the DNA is TGTGCCAGCACCCGGGACAGCGGGGAGACCCAGTACTTC.

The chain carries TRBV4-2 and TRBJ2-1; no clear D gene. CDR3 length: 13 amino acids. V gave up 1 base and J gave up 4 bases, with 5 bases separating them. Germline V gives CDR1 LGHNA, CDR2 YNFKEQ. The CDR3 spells CASSQVGYNEQFF. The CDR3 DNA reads TGTGCCAGCAGCCAAGTAGGTTACAATGAGCAGTTCTTC.

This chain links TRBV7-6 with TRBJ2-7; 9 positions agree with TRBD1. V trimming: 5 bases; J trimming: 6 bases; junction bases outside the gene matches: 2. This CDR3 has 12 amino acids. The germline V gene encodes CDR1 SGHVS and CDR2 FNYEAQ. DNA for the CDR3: TGTGCCAGCAGCCGGACAGGGGTCGAGCAGTACTTC. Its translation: CASSRTGVEQYF.

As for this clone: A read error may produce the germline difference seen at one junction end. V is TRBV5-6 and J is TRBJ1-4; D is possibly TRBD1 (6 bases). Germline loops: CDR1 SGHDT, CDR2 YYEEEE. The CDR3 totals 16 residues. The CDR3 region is CARSRRGRSGDEKLFF. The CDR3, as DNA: TGTGCCCGCAGTCGGCGGGGGCGGTCGGGGGATGAAAAACTGTTTTTT.

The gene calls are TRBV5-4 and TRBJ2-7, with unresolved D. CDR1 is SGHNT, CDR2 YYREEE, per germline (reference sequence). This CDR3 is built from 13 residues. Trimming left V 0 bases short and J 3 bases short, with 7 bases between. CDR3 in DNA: TGTGCCAGCAGCTTGGGTGACCTCTACGAGCAGTACTTC. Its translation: CASSLGDLYEQYF.

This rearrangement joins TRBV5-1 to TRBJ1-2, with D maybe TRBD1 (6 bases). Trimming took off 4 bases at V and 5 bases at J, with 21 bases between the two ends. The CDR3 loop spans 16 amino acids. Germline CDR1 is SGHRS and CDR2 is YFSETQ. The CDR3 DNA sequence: TGCGCCAGCAGCCATTTTCAAGGGGGTTTAGAATATGGCTACACCTTC. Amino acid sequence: CASSHFQGGLEYGYTF.

As DNA, the CDR3 is TGTGCCAGCAGCCCCGAGGGGGGACAGGGGGCGATTCGGGATGGCTACACCTTC. Translation gives CASSPEGGQGAIRDGYTF. V and J are TRBV4-2 and TRBJ1-2; 12 bases fit TRBD1. CDR1 is LGHNA and CDR2 is YNFKEQ in the germline V gene. J was trimmed by 6 bases and V by 4 bases; bases with no gene match: 15. The CDR3 is 18 residues long.

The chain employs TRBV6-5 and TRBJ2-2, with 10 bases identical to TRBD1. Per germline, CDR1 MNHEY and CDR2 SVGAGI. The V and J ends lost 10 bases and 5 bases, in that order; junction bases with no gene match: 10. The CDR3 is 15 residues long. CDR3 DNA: TGTGCCACCAACCGGGACAGGGGTACGACCGGGGAGCTGTTTTTT. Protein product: CATNRDRGTTGELFF.

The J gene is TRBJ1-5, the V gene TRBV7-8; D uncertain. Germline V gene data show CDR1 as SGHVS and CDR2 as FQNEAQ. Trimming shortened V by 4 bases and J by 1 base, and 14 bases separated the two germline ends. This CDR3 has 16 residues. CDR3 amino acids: CASSWARRKSNQPQHF. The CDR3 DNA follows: TGTGCCAGCAGCTGGGCAAGGCGGAAAAGCAATCAGCCCCAGCATTTT.

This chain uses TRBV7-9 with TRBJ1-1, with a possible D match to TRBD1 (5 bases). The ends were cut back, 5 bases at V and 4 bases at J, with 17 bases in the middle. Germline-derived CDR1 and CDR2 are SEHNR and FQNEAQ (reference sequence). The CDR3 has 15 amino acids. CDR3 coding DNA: TGTGCCAGCAGCCCAGGCGGGGGAGAAGGCACTGAAGCTTTCTTT. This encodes CASSPGGGEGTEAFF.

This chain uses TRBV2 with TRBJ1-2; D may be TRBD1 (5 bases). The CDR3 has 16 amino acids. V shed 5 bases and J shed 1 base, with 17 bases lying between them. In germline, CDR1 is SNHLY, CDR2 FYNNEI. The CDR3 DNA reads TGTGCCAGCAGTTCCCCTGATGACAGCCTTAACTATGGCTACACCTTC. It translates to CASSSPDDSLNYGYTF.

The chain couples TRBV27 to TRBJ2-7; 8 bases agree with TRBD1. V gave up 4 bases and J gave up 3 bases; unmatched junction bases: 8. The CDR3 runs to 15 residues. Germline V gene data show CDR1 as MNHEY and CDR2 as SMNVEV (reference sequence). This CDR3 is CASSYSGTGGYEQYF. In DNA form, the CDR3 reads TGTGCCAGCAGTTATTCCGGGACAGGAGGCTACGAGCAGTACTTC.

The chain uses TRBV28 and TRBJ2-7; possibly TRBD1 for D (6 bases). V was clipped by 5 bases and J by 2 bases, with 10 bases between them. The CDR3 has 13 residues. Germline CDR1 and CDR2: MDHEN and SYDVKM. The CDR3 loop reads CASSRQVPYEQYF. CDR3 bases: TGTGCCAGCAGTAGACAGGTCCCCTACGAGCAGTACTTC.

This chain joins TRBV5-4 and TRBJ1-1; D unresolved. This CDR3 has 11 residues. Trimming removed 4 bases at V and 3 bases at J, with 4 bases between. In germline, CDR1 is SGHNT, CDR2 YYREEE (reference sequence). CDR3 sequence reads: CASSRDTEAFF. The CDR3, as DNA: TGTGCCAGCAGCCGTGACACTGAAGCTTTCTTT.

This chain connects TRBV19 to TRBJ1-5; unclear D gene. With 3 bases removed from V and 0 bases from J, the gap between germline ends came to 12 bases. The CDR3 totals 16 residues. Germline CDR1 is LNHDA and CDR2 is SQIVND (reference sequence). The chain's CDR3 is CASSIKGPYSNQPQHF. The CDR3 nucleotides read TGTGCCAGTAGTATTAAAGGGCCCTATAGCAATCAGCCCCAGCATTTT.

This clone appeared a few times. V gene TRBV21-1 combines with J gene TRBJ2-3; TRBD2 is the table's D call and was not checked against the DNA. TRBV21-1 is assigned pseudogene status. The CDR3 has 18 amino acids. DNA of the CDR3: TGTGCCAGCAGCAAAAAGACGGGGGGCATAATTTGGGCAGATACGCAGTATTTT. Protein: CASSKKTGGIIWADTQYF.

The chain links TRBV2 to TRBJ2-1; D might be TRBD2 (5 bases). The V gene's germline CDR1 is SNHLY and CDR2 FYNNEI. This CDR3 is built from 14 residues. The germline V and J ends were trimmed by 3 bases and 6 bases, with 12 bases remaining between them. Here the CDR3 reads CASSDRFGVNEQFF. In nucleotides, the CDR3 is TGTGCCAGCAGTGACAGGTTCGGGGTCAATGAGCAGTTCTTC.

The CDR3 is CASSKTGTTNEKLFF. The CDR3 DNA follows: TGTGCCAGCAGCAAAACAGGGACAACTAATGAAAAACTGTTTTTT. J is TRBJ1-4 and V is TRBV5-4, with D possibly TRBD1 on 6 matching bases. Trimming removed 4 bases at V and 0 bases at J, with 10 bases between. This CDR3 has 15 amino acids. Per germline, CDR1 SGHNT and CDR2 YYREEE (reference sequence).

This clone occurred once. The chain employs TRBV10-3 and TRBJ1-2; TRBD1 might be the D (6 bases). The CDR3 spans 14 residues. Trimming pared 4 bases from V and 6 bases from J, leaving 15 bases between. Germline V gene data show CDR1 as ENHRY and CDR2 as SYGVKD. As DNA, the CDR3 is TGTGCCATCAGTGGGGGGCGGGTCTCGGATGGCTACACCTTC. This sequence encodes CAISGGRVSDGYTF.

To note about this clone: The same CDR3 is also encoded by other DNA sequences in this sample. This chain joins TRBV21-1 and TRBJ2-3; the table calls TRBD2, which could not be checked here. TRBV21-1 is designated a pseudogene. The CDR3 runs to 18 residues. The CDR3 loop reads CASSKVGGTSGGRDTQYF. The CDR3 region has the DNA TGTGCCAGCAGCAAAGTTGGGGGCACTAGCGGGGGGCGGGATACGCAGTATTTT.

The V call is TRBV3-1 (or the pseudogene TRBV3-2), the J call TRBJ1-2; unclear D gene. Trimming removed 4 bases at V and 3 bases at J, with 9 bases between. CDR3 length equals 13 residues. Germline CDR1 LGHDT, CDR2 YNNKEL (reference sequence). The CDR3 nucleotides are TGTGCCAGCAGCCCCCTTAACTACTATGGCTACACCTTC. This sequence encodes CASSPLNYYGYTF.

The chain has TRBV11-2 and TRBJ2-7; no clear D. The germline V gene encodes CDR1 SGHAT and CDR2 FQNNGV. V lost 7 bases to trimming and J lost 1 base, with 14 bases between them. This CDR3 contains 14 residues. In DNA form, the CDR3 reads TGTGCCAGCAAGTCGACGAGACTTTCCTACGAGCAGTACTTC. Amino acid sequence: CASKSTRLSYEQYF.

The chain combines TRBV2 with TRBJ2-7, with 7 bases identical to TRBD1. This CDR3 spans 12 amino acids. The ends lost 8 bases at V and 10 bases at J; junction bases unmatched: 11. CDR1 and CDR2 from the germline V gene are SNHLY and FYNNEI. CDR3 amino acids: CASEYYTGDQYF. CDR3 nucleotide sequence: TGTGCCAGCGAGTACTATACAGGGGACCAGTACTTC. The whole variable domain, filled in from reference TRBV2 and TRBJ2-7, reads EPEVTQTPSHQVTQMGQEVILRCVPISNHLYFYWYRQILGQKVEFLVSFYNNEISEKSEIFDDQFSVERPDGSNFTLKIRSTKLEDSAMYFCASEYYTGDQYFGPGTRLTVT.